This TCR beta chain was identified in a study of cytomegalovirus exposure and HLA in healthy donors. V lost 9 bases to trimming and J lost 6 bases, with 15 bases between them. The CDR3 contains 13 residues. Germline assignment: CDR1 MNHNS and CDR2 SASEGT. This clone was counted between two and nine times. PCR amplification relied on 60 Vbeta primers (plus 13 Jbeta primers). Sequencing used immunoSEQ multiplex PCR; TCRdb keeps in-frame clones, though not all of them. This sample has about 170,000 clones, with approximately 81% found just once. J is TRBJ1-5 and V is TRBV6-1; no clear D. The clonotype originates from a male donor in good health and CMV-seronegative. The sequencing sample was made of PBMCs. The CDR3, as DNA: TGTGCCAGTGACACCTTGGTCGGTCAGCCCCAGCATTTT. Amino acid sequence: CASDTLVGQPQHF.